Sequencing of this T cell receptor (beta chain) was carried out in a study of blood T cell repertoires in COVID-19. The overall study: Samples came from the United States, Italy and Spain, spanning acute and convalescent COVID-19. Sample material is recorded as cDNA or gDNA derived from T cells, B-cell-depleted T cells, or PBMCs.

Trimming stripped 3 bases from V and 3 bases from J, with 5 bases between. The CDR3 has 13 amino acids. Germline V gene lookup returns CDR1 LGHDT and CDR2 YNNKEL (reference sequence). Clones were read by immunoSEQ multiplex PCR, and TCRdb kept only the in-frame ones, dropping some. The sample records 400,000 or so clones, approximately 90% being singletons. Sequencing was performed on peripheral blood. This TCR was recovered from a man aged 18 to 29 with COVID-19, enrolled during active disease. The chain carries TRBV3-1 (or the pseudogene TRBV3-2) and TRBJ2-2, with a weak D call TRBD2 (5 bases). The CDR3, as DNA: TGTGCCAGCAGCCACGGGGACACCGGGGAGCTGTTTTTT. Translated, it gives CASSHGDTGELFF.